Shown below are 20 T cell receptor beta chains from a single sample sequenced in a study of T cells in Graves' hyperthyroidism and ophthalmopathy. Using RNA transcripts as the source, TCR beta CDR3 regions were amplified. The HTBI set primed first-round TCR CDR3 RT-PCR. TCRdb ran MiXCR on the multiplex PCR reads and lists one entry per CDR3 protein. The sample lists around 450,000 distinct CDR3 sequences, about 15% occurring once. The sequenced sample was blood. The receptors come from a woman aged 18-29 years with Graves' hyperthyroidism.

This clonotype was seen just once. This may come from a read error, since a much larger clone is one base off. The chain links TRBV28 to TRBJ2-7; possibly TRBD1 or TRBD2 for D (5 bases each). The germline gives CDR1 MDHEN, CDR2 SYDVKM. This CDR3 comprises 14 residues. Trimming shortened V by 6 bases and J by 0 bases, and 12 bases separated the two germline ends. The CDR3 protein is CASRWDRGSYEQYF. The CDR3 DNA reads as TGTGCCAGCAGATGGGACCGGGGCTCCTACGAGCAGTACTTC.

This clonotype was detected only a few times. The V gene is TRBV12-3 or TRBV12-4, the J gene TRBJ1-3; D ambiguous. There are 14 residues in the CDR3. V was trimmed by 2 bases and J by 2 bases, leaving 7 bases between them. In DNA, the CDR3 is TGTGCCAGCAGTTTAACACTTGCTGGAAACACCATATATTTT. Protein product: CASSLTLAGNTIYF.

The chain links TRBV30 to TRBJ2-2; TRBD1 matches 7 bases. The germline gives CDR1 GTSNPN, CDR2 SVGIG (reference sequence). The CDR3 runs 15 residues. V was clipped by 1 base and J by 5 bases; unmatched bases: 7. The DNA of the CDR3 is TGTGCCTGGAGTGGGAGACAGGGAAGGACCGGGGAGCTGTTTTTT. This translates into CAWSGRQGRTGELFF.

This clonotype has ten or more counts. The CDR3 bases are TGCAGCGTCCCCCGGGACTATGGCTACACCTTC. This translates into CSVPRDYGYTF. The gene calls are TRBV29-1 and TRBJ1-2; no clear D gene. Germline CDR1 SQVTM, CDR2 ANQGSEA. Deletions cut 6 bases from V and 3 bases from J, with 8 bases between. CDR3 length: 11 residues.

Here the CDR3 DNA reads TGCGCCAGCAGCCCACTGGGACCGGGGGCCAAAAACATTCAGTACTTC. Translated, it gives CASSPLGPGAKNIQYF. The chain is built from TRBV5-1 and TRBJ2-4; the D gene could be TRBD1 or TRBD2 (5 bases each). The CDR3 consists of 16 residues. V was pared by 4 bases and J by 1 base, with 15 bases between. Germline assignment: CDR1 SGHRS and CDR2 YFSETQ.

The sample holds many counts of this clonotype. The chain uses TRBV9 and TRBJ2-1; 11 nucleotides line up with TRBD2. The CDR3 totals 14 residues. Germline V gene data show CDR1 as SGDLS and CDR2 as YYNGEE. V lost 4 bases and J lost 7; bases outside the gene matches: 4. CDR3 protein: CASSPTSGRNEQFF. Here the CDR3 DNA reads TGTGCCAGCAGCCCCACTAGCGGGAGAAATGAGCAGTTCTTC.

This sequence joins TRBV19 and TRBJ2-3; D tentatively reads TRBD1 or TRBD2 (6 bases each). The ends were cut back, 6 bases at V and 4 bases at J, with 14 bases in the middle. The CDR3 runs to 14 residues. Germline V lookup: CDR1 LNHDA, CDR2 SQIVND (reference sequence). CDR3 sequence reads: CASRGLGGPDTQYF. CDR3 nucleotides: TGTGCCAGTAGGGGGTTGGGGGGCCCAGATACGCAGTATTTT.

This clonotype has a count of ten or more. The V gene is TRBV7-9, the J gene TRBJ1-1; a weak D match, TRBD1 (6 bases). The germline V and J ends were trimmed by 1 base and 6 bases, with 9 bases remaining between them. Germline V CDR1 and CDR2: SEHNR, FQNEAQ (reference sequence). The length of the CDR3 is 13 residues. CDR3 in amino acids: CASSLGGAAEAFF. The CDR3 bases are TGTGCCAGCAGCTTAGGGGGGGCAGCTGAAGCTTTCTTT. The full variable domain, rest sourced from reference TRBV7-9 and TRBJ1-1, is DTGVSQNPRHKITKRGQNVTFRCDPISEHNRLYWYRQTLGQGPEFLTYFQNEAQLEKSRLLSDRFSAERPKGSFSTLEIQRTEQGDSAMYLCASSLGGAAEAFFGQGTRLTVV.

This clonotype was observed a handful of times. The rearrangement joins TRBV19 to TRBJ2-3, with D perhaps TRBD2 (7 bases). The germline CDR1 and CDR2 sequences are LNHDA and SQIVND (reference sequence). V lost 5 bases to trimming and J lost 2 bases, with 17 bases between them. The CDR3 contains 16 residues. This chain's CDR3 is CASSLIAGAFTDTQYF. The CDR3 DNA follows: TGTGCCAGTAGTCTGATCGCGGGGGCCTTCACAGATACGCAGTATTTT.

This clonotype has ten or more counts. CDR3 bases: TGTGCCAGTAGTAGGTCCGCAGCCCTAACTCCTCAGCATTTT. Translated, it gives CASSRSAALTPQHF. V and J are TRBV19 and TRBJ1-5; no reliable D call. Deletions cut 4 bases from V and 13 bases from J, with 20 bases between. This CDR3 spans 14 amino acids. The germline gives CDR1 LNHDA, CDR2 SQIVND (reference sequence).

This clonotype was recorded at least ten times. The rearrangement joins TRBV20-1 to TRBJ1-1, with D perhaps matching TRBD1 (5 bases). Germline loops: CDR1 DFQATT, CDR2 SNEGSKA (reference sequence). V was cut by 6 bases and J by 9 bases, with 14 bases left in between. The CDR3 is 11 residues long. The CDR3 region has the DNA TGCAGTGCCACCCCCCAGGGAAAAGCTTTCTTT. Amino acid sequence: CSATPQGKAFF.

CDR3 bases: TGTGCCAGCAGGCGTAGATCGGGACGGGAGGGGGGAGCTTTCTTT. Its protein is CASRRRSGREGGAFF. The J gene is TRBJ1-1, the V gene TRBV6-2 or TRBV6-3, with D possibly TRBD1 on 6 matching bases. V was cut by 6 bases and J by 10 bases, with 24 bases left in between. There are 15 residues in the CDR3. Germline V lookup: CDR1 MNHEY, CDR2 SVGEGT.

This clonotype was detected only a few times. The junction departs from germline at one end; a sequencing error may be responsible. The J gene is TRBJ2-1, the V gene TRBV29-1; D is possibly TRBD2 (6 bases). The germline V gene encodes CDR1 SQVTM and CDR2 ANQGSEA. This CDR3 is built from 13 residues. The CDR3 region is CSVAGDSSNEQFF. The CDR3 DNA follows: TGCAGCGTTGCCGGGGACTCCTCCAATGAGCAGTTCTTC.

This clonotype was detected many times. This chain links TRBV15 with TRBJ2-3; D possibly uses TRBD1 or TRBD2 (6 bases each). The CDR3 sequence is 14 residues long. V was clipped by 5 bases and J by 8 bases, with 17 bases between them. The V gene's germline CDR1 is LNHNV and CDR2 YYDKDF (reference sequence). CDR3: CATSGGGITGTQYF. CDR3 nucleotides: TGTGCCACCAGCGGAGGGGGGATTACGGGTACGCAGTATTTT.

This clonotype was detected only a few times. The chain couples TRBV10-3 to TRBJ1-2; unclear D gene. Per germline, CDR1 ENHRY and CDR2 SYGVKD. Trimming left V 0 bases short and J 1 base short, with 12 bases between. The CDR3 spans 16 residues. CDR3 DNA sequence: TGTGCCATCAGTGAGTCGCGGTCAGCCCTTAACTATGGCTACACCTTC. Protein product: CAISESRSALNYGYTF.

This clonotype was seen ten or more times. The V call is TRBV24-1, the J call TRBJ2-2, with D possibly TRBD2 on 6 matching bases. The CDR3 has 16 amino acids. Germline V gene data show CDR1 as KGHDR and CDR2 as SFDVKD. Trimming took off 2 bases at V and 0 bases at J, with 9 bases between the two ends. The CDR3 sequence: CATSDSGTSNTGELFF. The CDR3 region has the DNA TGTGCCACCAGTGATTCCGGGACTTCGAACACCGGGGAGCTGTTTTTT.

This clonotype appeared many times. The V gene is TRBV20-1, the J gene TRBJ2-3; 11 bases map to TRBD2. Unmatched junction bases numbered 4, after V lost 3 bases and J lost 2 bases. The CDR3 covers 15 residues. The V gene's germline CDR1 is DFQATT and CDR2 SNEGSKA (reference sequence). Written as DNA, the CDR3 is TGCAGTGCTAGCCGACTAGCGGGGTTCACAGATACGCAGTATTTT. This translates into CSASRLAGFTDTQYF.

The CDR3 reads CASSYSLSPRQPQHF. CDR3 nucleotide sequence: TGTGCCAGCAGTTACTCGCTGTCCCCGCGGCAGCCCCAGCATTTT. The chain uses TRBV6-2 or TRBV6-3 and TRBJ1-5; the D is unclear. The V gene lost 0 bases and the J gene lost 7 bases, with 13 bases spanning the gap. Germline V gene data show CDR1 as MNHEY and CDR2 as SVGEGT. The CDR3 is 15 residues long.

This clonotype was seen at least ten times. The chain uses TRBV30 and TRBJ1-5; D is undetermined. Germline V gives CDR1 GTSNPN, CDR2 SVGIG (reference sequence). The CDR3 is made up of 13 amino acids. With 0 bases removed from V and 7 bases from J, the gap between germline ends came to 10 bases. The CDR3, as DNA: TGTGCCTGGAGTGTAAAGGGAGACCAGCCCCAGCATTTT. It specifies CAWSVKGDQPQHF.

This clonotype occurred many times. The chain has TRBV20-1 and TRBJ2-1; no definite D call. CDR1 DFQATT and CDR2 SNEGSKA come from the germline V gene (reference sequence). Trimming pared 0 bases from V and 6 bases from J, leaving 15 bases between. This CDR3 has 15 amino acids. CDR3 residues: CSARDSGDPINEQFF. The CDR3 DNA reads TGCAGTGCTAGAGATAGTGGGGATCCGATCAATGAGCAGTTCTTC.